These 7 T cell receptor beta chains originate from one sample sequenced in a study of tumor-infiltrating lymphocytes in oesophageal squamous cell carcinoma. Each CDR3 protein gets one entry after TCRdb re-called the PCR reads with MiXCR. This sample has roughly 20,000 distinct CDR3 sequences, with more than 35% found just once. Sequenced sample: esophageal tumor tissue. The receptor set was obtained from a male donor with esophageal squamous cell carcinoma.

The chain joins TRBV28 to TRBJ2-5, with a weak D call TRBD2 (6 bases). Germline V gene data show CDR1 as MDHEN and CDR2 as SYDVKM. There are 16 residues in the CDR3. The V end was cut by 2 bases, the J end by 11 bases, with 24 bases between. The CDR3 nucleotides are TGTGCCAGCAGTTTAGCCGCCAGTACTAGCACAGATACGCAGTACTTC. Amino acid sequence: CASSLAASTSTDTQYF. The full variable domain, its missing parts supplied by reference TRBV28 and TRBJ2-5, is DVKVTQSSRYLVKRTGEKVFLECVQDMDHENMFWYRQDPGLGLRLIYFSYDVKMKEKGDIPEGYSVSREKKERFSLILESASTNQTSMYLCASSLAASTSTDTQYFGPGTRLLVL.

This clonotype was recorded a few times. The CDR3 protein is CASSLDSSGNTIYF. The CDR3 coding sequence is TGTGCCAGCAGCTTAGACAGCTCTGGAAACACCATATATTTT. The V and J genes are TRBV7-2 and TRBJ1-3, with unresolved D. This CDR3 spans 14 amino acids. V lost 1 base to trimming and J lost 0 bases, with 4 bases between them. Looked up from germline, CDR1 is SGHTA and CDR2 is FQGNSA. The full variable domain, in which reference TRBV7-2 and TRBJ1-3 provide the parts outside the CDR3, is GAGVSQSPSNKVTEKGKDVELRCDPISGHTALYWYRQSLGQGLEFLIYFQGNSAPDKSGLPSDRFSAERTGGSVSTLTIQRTQQEDSAVYLCASSLDSSGNTIYFGEGSWLTVV.

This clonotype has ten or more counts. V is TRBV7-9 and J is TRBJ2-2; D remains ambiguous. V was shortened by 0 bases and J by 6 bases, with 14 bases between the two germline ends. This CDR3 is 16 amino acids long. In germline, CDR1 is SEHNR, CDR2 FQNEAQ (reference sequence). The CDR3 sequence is CASSLARSAAPGELFF. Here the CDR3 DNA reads TGTGCCAGCAGCTTAGCTCGGAGCGCCGCCCCCGGGGAGCTGTTTTTT.

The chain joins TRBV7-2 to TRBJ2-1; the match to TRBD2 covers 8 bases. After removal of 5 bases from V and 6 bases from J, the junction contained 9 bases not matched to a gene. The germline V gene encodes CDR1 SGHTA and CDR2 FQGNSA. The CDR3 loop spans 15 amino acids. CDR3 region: CASSLEGLGVNEQFF. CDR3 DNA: TGTGCCAGCAGCCTGGAGGGACTAGGAGTCAATGAGCAGTTCTTC.

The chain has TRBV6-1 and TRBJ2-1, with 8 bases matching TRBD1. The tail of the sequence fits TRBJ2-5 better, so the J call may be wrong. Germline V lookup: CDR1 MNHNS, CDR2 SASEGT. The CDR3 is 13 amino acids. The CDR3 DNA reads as TGTGCCAGCAGTTCCAGGGGGCGAGAGACCCAGTACTTC. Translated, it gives CASSSRGRETQYF.

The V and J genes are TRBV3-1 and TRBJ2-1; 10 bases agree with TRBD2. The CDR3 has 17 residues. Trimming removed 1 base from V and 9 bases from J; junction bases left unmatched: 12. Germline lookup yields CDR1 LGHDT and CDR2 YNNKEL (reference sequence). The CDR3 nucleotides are TGTGCCAGCAGCCAAGGGACTAGCGGAATAAGTAGGAGTGAGCAGTTCTTC. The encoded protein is CASSQGTSGISRSEQFF.

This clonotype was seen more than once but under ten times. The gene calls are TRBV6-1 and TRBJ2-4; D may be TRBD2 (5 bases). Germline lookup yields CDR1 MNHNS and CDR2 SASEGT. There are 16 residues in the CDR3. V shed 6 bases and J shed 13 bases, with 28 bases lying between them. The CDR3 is CASRASWTPPYNEQYF. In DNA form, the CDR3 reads TGTGCCAGCAGAGCGTCCTGGACTCCCCCCTACAATGAGCAGTACTTC.